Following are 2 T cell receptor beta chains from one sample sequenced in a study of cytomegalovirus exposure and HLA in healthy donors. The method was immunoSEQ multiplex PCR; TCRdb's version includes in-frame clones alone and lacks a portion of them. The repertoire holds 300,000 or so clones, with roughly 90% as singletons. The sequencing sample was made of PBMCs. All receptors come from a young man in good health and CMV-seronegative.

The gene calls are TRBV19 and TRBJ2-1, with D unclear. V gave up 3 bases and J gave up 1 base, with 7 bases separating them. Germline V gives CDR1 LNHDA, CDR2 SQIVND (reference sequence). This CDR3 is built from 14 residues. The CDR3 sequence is CASSIQQSYNEQFF. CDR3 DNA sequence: TGTGCCAGTAGTATCCAACAGTCCTACAATGAGCAGTTCTTC. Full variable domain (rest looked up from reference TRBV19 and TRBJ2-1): DGGITQSPKYLFRKEGQNVTLSCEQNLNHDAMYWYRQDPGQGLRLIYYSQIVNDFQKGDIAEGYSVSREKKESFPLTVTSAQKNPTAFYLCASSIQQSYNEQFFGPGTRLTVL.

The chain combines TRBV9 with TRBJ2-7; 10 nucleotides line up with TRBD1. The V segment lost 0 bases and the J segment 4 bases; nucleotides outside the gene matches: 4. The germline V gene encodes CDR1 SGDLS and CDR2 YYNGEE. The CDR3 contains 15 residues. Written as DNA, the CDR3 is TGTGCCAGCAGCGTAGCTACGGGACAGGGGTACGAGCAGTACTTC. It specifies CASSVATGQGYEQYF. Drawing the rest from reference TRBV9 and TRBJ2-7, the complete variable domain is DSGVTQTPKHLITATGQRVTLRCSPRSGDLSVYWYQQSLDQGLQFLIQYYNGEERAKGNILERFSAQQFPDLHSELNLSSLELGDSALYFCASSVATGQGYEQYFGPGTRLTVT.